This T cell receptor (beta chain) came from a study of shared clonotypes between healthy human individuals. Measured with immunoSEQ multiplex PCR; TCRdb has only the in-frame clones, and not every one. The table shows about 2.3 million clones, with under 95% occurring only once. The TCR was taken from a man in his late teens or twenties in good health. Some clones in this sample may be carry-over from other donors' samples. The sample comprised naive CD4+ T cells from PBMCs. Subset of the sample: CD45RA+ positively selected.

The CDR3 loop is CASRSQGQGTNYGYTF. The CDR3 coding sequence is TGTGCCAGCAGGTCTCAGGGACAGGGCACTAACTATGGCTACACCTTC. This chain joins TRBV28 and TRBJ1-2; 9 bases agree with TRBD1. The CDR3 is 16 amino acids. Trimming removed 6 bases from V and 0 bases from J; junction bases left unmatched: 8. Germline V gene sequence: CDR1 MDHEN, CDR2 SYDVKM.